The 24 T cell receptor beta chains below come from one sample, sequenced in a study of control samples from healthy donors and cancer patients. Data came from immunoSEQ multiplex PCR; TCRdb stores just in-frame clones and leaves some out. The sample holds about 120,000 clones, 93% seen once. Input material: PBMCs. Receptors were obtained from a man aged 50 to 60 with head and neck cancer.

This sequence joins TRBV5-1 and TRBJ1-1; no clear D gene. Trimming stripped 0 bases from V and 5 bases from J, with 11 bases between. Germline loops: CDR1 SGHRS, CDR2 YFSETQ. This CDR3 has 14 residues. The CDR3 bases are TGCGCCAGCAGCTTGGTTCCTGGGCGGACTGAAGCTTTCTTT. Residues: CASSLVPGRTEAFF.

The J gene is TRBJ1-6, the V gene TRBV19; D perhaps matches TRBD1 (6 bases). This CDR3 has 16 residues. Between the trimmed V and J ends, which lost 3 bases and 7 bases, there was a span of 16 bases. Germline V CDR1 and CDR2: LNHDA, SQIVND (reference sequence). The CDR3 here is CASSILQGSGNSPLHF. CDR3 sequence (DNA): TGTGCCAGTAGTATTCTACAGGGTTCGGGCAATTCACCCCTCCACTTT.

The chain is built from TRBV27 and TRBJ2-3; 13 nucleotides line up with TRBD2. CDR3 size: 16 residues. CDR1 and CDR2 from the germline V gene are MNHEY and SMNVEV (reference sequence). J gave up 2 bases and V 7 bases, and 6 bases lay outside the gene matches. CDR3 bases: TGTGCCAGCACTCTACTAGCGGGGGGGCCCACAGATACGCAGTATTTT. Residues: CASTLLAGGPTDTQYF.

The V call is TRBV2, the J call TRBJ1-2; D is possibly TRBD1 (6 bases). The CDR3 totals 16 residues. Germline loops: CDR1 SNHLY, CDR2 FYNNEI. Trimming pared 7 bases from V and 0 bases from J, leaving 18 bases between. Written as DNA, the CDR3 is TGTGCCAGCACTTGGTCGACAGGCTCCTCTAACTATGGCTACACCTTC. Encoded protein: CASTWSTGSSNYGYTF.

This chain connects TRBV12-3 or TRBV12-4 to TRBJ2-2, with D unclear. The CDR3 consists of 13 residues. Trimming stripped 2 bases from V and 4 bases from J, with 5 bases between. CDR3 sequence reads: CASSLPGTGELFF. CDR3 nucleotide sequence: TGTGCCAGCAGTTTACCAGGCACCGGGGAGCTGTTTTTT.

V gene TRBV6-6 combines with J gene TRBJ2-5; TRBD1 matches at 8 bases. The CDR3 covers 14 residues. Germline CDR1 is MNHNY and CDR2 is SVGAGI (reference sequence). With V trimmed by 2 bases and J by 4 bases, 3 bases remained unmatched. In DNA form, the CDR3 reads TGTGCCAGCAGTTACCGCGGACAGGGAGAGACCCAGTACTTC. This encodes CASSYRGQGETQYF.

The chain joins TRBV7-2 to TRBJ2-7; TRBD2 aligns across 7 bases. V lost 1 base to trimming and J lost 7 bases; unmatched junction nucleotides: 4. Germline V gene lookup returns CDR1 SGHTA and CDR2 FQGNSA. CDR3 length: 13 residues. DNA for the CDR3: TGTGCCAGCAGCTTAGGACCCGGGGGGGAGCAGTACTTC. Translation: CASSLGPGGEQYF. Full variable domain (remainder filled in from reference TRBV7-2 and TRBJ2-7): GAGVSQSPSNKVTEKGKDVELRCDPISGHTALYWYRQSLGQGLEFLIYFQGNSAPDKSGLPSDRFSAERTGGSVSTLTIQRTQQEDSAVYLCASSLGPGGEQYFGPGTRLTVT.

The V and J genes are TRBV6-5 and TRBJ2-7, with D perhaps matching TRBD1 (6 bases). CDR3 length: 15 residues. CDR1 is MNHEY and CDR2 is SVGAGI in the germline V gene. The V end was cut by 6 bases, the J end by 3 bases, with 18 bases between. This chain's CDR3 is CASRDDRWAFYEQYF. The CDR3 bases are TGTGCCAGCAGGGATGACAGGTGGGCCTTCTACGAGCAGTACTTC.

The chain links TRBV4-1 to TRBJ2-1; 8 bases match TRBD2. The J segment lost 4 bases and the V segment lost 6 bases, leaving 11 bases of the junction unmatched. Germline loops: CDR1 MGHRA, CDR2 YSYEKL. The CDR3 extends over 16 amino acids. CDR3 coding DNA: TGCGCCAGCAGGGGGGTTAGCGGGAAGCGTTACAATGAGCAGTTCTTC. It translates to CASRGVSGKRYNEQFF.

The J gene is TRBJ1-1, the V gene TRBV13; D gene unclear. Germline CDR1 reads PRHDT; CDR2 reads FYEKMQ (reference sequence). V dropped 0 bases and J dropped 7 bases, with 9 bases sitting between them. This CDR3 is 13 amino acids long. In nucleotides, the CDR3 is TGTGCCAGCAGCTTAGGTAGGACCGGTGAAGCTTTCTTT. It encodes CASSLGRTGEAFF.

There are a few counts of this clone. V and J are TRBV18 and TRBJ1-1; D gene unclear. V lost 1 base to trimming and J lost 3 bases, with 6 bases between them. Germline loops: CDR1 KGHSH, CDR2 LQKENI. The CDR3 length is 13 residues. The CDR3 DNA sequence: TGTGCCAGCTCACCACGGATGGACACTGAAGCTTTCTTT. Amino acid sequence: CASSPRMDTEAFF. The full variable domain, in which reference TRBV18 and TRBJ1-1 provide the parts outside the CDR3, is NAGVMQNPRHLVRRRGQEARLRCSPMKGHSHVYWYRQLPEEGLKFMVYLQKENIIDESGMPKERFSAEFPKEGPSILRIQQVVRGDSAAYFCASSPRMDTEAFFGQGTRLTVV.

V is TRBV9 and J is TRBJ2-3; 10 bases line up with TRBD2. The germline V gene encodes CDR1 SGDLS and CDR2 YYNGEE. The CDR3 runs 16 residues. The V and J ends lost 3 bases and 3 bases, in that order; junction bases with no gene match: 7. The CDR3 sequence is CASSAATSGATDTQYF. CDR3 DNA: TGTGCCAGCAGCGCCGCCACTAGCGGGGCAACAGATACGCAGTATTTT.

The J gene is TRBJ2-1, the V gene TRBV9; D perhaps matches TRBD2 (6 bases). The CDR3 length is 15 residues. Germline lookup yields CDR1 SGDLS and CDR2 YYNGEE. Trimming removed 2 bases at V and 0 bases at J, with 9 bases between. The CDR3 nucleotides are TGTGCCAGCAGCGTTGGCGGGATCTCCTACAATGAGCAGTTCTTC. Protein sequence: CASSVGGISYNEQFF. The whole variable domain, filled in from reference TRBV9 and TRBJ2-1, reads DSGVTQTPKHLITATGQRVTLRCSPRSGDLSVYWYQQSLDQGLQFLIQYYNGEERAKGNILERFSAQQFPDLHSELNLSSLELGDSALYFCASSVGGISYNEQFFGPGTRLTVL.

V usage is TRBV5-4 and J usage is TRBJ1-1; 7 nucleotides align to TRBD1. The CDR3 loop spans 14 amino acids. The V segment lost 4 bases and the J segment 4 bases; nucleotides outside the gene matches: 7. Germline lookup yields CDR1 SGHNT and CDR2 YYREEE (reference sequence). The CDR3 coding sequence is TGTGCCAGCAGCCCGGGACAGAGGGGCACTGAAGCTTTCTTT. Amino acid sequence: CASSPGQRGTEAFF.

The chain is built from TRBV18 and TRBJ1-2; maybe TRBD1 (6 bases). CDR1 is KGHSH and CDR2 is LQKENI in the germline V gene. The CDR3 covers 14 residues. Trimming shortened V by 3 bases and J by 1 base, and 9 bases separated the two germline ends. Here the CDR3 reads CASSPGHINYGYTF. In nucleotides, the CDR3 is TGTGCCAGCTCACCGGGACATATTAACTATGGCTACACCTTC. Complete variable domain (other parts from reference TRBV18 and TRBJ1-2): NAGVMQNPRHLVRRRGQEARLRCSPMKGHSHVYWYRQLPEEGLKFMVYLQKENIIDESGMPKERFSAEFPKEGPSILRIQQVVRGDSAAYFCASSPGHINYGYTFGSGTRLTVV.

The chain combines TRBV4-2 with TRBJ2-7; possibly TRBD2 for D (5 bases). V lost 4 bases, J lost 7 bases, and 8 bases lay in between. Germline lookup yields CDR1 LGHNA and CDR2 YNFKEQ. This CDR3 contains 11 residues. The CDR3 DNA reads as TGTGCCAGCAGCCTTCGCGGGGAGCAGTACTTC. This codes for CASSLRGEQYF.

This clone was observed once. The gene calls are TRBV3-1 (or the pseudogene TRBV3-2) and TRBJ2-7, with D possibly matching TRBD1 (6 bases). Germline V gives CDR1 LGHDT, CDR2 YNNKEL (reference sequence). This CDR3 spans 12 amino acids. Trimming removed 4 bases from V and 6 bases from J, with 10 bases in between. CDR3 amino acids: CASSLRGGEQYF. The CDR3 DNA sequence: TGTGCCAGCAGCCTCCGAGGGGGCGAGCAGTACTTC.

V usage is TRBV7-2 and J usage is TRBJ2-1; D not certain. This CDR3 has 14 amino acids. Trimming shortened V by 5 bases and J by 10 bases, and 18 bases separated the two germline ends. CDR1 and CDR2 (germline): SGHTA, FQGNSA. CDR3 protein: CASSRTNTVGEQFF. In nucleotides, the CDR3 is TGTGCCAGCAGCAGGACCAACACGGTTGGGGAGCAGTTCTTC.

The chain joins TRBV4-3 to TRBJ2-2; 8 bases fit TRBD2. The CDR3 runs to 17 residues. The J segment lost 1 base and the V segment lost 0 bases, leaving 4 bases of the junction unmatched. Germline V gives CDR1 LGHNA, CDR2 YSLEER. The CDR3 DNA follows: TGCGCCAGCAGCCAAGAAGCGGGGGCTGGGAACACCGGGGAGCTGTTTTTT. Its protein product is CASSQEAGAGNTGELFF.

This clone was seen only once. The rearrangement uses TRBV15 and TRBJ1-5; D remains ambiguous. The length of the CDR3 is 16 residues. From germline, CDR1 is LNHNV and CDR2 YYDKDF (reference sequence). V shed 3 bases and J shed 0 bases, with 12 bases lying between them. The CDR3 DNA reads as TGTGCCACCAGCAGTCCCATCGGGAATAGCAATCAGCCCCAGCATTTT. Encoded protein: CATSSPIGNSNQPQHF.

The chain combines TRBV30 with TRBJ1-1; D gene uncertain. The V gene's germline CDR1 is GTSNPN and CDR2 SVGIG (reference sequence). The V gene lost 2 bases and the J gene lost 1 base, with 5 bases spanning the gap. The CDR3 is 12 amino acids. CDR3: CAWSLPNTEAFF. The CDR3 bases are TGTGCCTGGAGTCTGCCGAACACTGAAGCTTTCTTT.

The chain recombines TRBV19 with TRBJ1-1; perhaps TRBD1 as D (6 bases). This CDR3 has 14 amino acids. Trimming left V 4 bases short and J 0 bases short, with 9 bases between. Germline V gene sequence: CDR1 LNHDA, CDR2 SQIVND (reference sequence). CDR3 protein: CASSSRGLNTEAFF. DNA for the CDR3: TGTGCCAGTAGTAGTCGGGGGCTGAACACTGAAGCTTTCTTT.

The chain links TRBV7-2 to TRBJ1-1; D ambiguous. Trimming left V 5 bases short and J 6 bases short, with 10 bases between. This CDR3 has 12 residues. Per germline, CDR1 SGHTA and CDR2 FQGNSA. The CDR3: CASSPGRAEAFF. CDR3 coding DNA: TGTGCCAGCAGCCCCGGGCGCGCTGAAGCTTTCTTT. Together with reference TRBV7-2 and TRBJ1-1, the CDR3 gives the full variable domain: GAGVSQSPSNKVTEKGKDVELRCDPISGHTALYWYRQSLGQGLEFLIYFQGNSAPDKSGLPSDRFSAERTGGSVSTLTIQRTQQEDSAVYLCASSPGRAEAFFGQGTRLTVV.

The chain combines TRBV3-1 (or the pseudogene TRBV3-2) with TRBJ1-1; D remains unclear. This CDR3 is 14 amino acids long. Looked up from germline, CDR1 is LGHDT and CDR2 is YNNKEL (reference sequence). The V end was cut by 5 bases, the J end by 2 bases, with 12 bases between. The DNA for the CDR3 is TGTGCCAGCAGCAAAGGAGGAACTAACACTGAAGCTTTCTTT. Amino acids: CASSKGGTNTEAFF.